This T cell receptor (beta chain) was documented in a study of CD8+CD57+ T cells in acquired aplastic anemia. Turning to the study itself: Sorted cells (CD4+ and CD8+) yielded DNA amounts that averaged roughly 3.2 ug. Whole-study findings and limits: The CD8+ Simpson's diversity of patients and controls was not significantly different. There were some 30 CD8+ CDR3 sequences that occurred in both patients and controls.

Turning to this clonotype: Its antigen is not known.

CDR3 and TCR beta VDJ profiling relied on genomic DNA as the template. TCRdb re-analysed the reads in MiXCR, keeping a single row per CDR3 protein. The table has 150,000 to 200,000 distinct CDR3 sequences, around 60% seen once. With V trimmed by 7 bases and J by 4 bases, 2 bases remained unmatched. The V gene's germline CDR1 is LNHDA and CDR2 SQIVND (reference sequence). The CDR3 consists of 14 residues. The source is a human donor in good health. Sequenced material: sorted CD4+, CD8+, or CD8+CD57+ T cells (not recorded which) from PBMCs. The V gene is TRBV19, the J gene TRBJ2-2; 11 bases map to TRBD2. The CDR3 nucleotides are TGTGCCAGTATTGGGACTAGCGGCACCGGGGAGCTGTTTTTT. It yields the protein CASIGTSGTGELFF.